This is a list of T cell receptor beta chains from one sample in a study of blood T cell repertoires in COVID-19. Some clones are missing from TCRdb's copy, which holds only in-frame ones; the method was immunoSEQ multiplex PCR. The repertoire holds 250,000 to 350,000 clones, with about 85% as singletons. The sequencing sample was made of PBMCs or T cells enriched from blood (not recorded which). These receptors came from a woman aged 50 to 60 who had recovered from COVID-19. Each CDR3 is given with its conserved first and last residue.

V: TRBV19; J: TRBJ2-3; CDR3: CASSTDRADTQYF
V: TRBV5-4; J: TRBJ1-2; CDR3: CASTLIGDSPSLF
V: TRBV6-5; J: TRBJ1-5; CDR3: CASSSGTGIFNQPQHF
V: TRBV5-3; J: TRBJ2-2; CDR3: CARSFYSGGLGTGELFF
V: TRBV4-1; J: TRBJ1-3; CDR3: CASSESVLSGNTIYF
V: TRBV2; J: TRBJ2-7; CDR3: CASTSGPSSYEQYF
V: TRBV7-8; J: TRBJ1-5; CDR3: CASRESGNSLNSNQPQHF
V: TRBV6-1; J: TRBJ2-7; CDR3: CASSEALWATYEQYF
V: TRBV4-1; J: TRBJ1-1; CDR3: CASSRGQGADTEAFF
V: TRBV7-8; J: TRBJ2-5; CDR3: CASTPAGVRKTQYF
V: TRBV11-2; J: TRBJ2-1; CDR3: CASSSARGAYNEQFF
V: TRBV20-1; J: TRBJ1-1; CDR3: CSASPVAEAFF
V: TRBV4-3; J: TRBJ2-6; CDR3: CASSRRGSGANVLTF
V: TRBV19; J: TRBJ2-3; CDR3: CASSIRAGDSRDTQYF
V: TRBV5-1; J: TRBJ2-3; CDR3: CASGPEAFGTGGEYTQYF
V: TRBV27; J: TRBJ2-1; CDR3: CASSPLAGGPNEQFF
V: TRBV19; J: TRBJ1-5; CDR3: CASRDRDGQPQHF
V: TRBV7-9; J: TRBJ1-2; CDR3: CASSLNSRVAANYGYTF
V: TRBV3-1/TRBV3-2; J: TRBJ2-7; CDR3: CASSQDLLVSYEQYF
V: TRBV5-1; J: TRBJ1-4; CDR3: CASSLAGTGDEKLFF
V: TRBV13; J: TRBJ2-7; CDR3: CASSLGGDYEQYF
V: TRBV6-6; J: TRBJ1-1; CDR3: CASSLQGRGNTEAFF
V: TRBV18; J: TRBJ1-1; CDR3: CASSPPTAPAPNTEAFF
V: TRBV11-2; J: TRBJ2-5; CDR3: CASSLLNRGPRETQYF
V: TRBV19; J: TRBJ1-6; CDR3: CASSIGTGVPHSPLHF
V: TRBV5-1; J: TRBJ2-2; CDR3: CASSLAGVNTGELFF
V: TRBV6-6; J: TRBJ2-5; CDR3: CASRRSLAGVRETQYF
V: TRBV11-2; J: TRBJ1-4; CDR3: CASSQEGSGEKLFF
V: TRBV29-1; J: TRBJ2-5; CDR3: CSALLAGVQETQYF
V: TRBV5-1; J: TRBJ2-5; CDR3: CASSFGTRTRETQYF
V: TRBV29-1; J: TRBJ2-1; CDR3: CSVSYGLAGSPNNEQFF
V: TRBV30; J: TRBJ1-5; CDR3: CAWSFPGHFNQPQHF
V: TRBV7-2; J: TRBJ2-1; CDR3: CASSFFGGGNNEQFF
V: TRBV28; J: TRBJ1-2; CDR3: CASSSRGGVDYGYTF
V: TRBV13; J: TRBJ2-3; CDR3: CASSFSGGATDTQYF
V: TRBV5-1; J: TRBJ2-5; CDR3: CASSFEGKETQYF
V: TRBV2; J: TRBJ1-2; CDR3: CASSDNLGVYGYTF
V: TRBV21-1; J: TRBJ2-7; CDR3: CASSKVAGSAYEQYF
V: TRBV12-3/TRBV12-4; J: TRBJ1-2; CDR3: CASRMARGYGYTF
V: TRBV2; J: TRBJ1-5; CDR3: CASDRERNQPQHF
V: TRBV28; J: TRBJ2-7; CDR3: CASSLNNRGVWQYF
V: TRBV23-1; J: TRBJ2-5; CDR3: CASSQSGARGETQYF
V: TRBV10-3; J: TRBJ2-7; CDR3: CAIRSIAGGYEQYF
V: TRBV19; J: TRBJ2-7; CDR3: CASIQAGGTYEQYF
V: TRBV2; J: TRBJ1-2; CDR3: CASSVQGMGTSGYTF
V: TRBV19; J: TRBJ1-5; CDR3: CATRPGLTPNQPQHF
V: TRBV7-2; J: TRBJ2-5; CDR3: CASSQDRGQETQYF
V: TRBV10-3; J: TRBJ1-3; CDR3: CATQRQGENTIYF
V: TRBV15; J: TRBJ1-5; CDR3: CATAPNGNQPQHF
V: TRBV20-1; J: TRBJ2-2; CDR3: CSAPRAGELFF
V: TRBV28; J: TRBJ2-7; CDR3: CASSLAEYQGSREQYF
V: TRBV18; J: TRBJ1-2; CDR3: CASSLDRVYDGYTF
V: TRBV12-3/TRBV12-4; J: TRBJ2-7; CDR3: CASSRDRLYEQYF
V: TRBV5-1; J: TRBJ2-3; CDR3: CASSPATSGLTDTQYF
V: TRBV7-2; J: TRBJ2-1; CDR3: CASSDTTYNEQFF